The rows below give T cell receptor beta chains drawn from one sample of a study of siplizumab effects on memory and regulatory T cells. Method: immunoSEQ multiplex PCR; TCRdb's copy keeps in-frame clones and lacks some. The table has about 40,000 clones, 70% to 90% seen once. Sequencing was carried out using naive CD4+ T cells sorted from blood. These receptors originate from a human donor in good health. Each CDR3 is given with its conserved first and last residue. A D gene is named only where the DNA matches it firmly.

TRBJ2-5	TRBV5-6	-	CASSSTRGGETQYF	TGTGCCAGCAGCTCGACCAGGGGAGGAGAGACCCAGTACTTC
TRBJ2-1	TRBV7-9	TRBD2	CASSPTGLAGVDEQFF	TGTGCCAGCAGCCCTACTGGACTAGCGGGAGTGGATGAGCAGTTCTTC
TRBJ1-1	TRBV7-3	-	CASSLQENTEAFF	TGTGCCAGCAGCCTACAGGAGAACACTGAAGCTTTCTTT
TRBJ2-7	TRBV6-5	-	CASSQGFRSYEQYF	TGTGCCAGCAGCCAGGGTTTTCGATCCTACGAGCAGTACTTC
TRBJ2-7	TRBV19	-	CASSQISPGASYEQYF	TGTGCCAGTAGTCAAATCTCCCCGGGGGCCTCCTACGAGCAGTACTTC
TRBJ2-5	TRBV6-5	-	CASSYPSQGRETQYF	TGTGCCAGCAGTTACCCCTCCCAGGGGAGGGAGACCCAGTACTTC
TRBJ1-6	TRBV4-1	-	CASSQDRSPLHF	TGCGCCAGCAGCCAAGATCGATCACCCCTCCACTTT
TRBJ2-7	TRBV6-1	-	CASSTGTLYEQYF	TGTGCCAGCAGTACCGGGACCTTATACGAGCAGTACTTC
TRBJ2-5	TRBV9	-	CASSVGSAPYQETQYF	TGTGCCAGCAGCGTAGGGTCTGCACCCTACCAAGAGACCCAGTACTTC
TRBJ2-2	TRBV7-2	-	CASTSAPSTARELFF	TGTGCCAGCACCTCGGCCCCCTCGACGGCCAGGGAGCTGTTTTTT
TRBJ1-3	TRBV2	-	CASSVSSGNTIYF	TGTGCCAGCAGCGTTAGCTCTGGAAACACCATATATTTT
TRBJ2-1	TRBV5-1	-	CASSLTGNSYNEQFF	TGCGCCAGCAGCTTGACAGGGAACTCCTACAATGAGCAGTTCTTC
TRBJ2-2	TRBV5-1	-	CASSFGRATGELFF	TGCGCCAGCAGCTTCGGTAGGGCCACCGGGGAGCTGTTTTTT
TRBJ2-5	TRBV7-9	-	CASSLAGDGQETQYF	TGTGCCAGCAGCTTAGCAGGGGACGGGCAAGAGACCCAGTACTTC
TRBJ1-1	TRBV14	-	CASSPRVMGTGTEAFF	TGTGCCAGCAGCCCCCGGGTGATGGGGACGGGTACTGAAGCTTTCTTT
TRBJ1-5	TRBV6-5	-	CASQRGGNQPQHF	TGTGCCAGCCAGAGGGGGGGCAATCAGCCCCAGCATTTT